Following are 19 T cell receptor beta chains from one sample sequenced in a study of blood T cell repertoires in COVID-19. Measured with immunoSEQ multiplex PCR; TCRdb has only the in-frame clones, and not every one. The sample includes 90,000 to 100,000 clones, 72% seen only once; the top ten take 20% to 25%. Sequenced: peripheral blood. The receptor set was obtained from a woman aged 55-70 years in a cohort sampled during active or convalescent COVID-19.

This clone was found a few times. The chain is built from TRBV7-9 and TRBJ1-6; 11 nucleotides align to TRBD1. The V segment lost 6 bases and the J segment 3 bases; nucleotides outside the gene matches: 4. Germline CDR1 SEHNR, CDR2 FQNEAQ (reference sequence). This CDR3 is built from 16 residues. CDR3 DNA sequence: TGTGCCAGCAGATGGACAGGGGGCTTCTATAATTCACCCCTCCACTTT. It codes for CASRWTGGFYNSPLHF.

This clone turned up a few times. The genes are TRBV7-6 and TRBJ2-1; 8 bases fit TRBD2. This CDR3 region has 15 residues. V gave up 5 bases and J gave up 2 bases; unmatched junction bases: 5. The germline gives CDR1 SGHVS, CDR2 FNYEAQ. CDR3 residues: CASSGPSGPYNEQFF. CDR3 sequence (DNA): TGTGCCAGCAGCGGACCTAGCGGGCCCTACAATGAGCAGTTCTTC.

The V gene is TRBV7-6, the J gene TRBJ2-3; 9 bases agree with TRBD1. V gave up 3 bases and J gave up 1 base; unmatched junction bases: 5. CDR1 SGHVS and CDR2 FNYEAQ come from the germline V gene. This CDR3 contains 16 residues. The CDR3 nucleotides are TGTGCCAGCAGCTTGGGACAGGGCAGGGGCACAGATACGCAGTATTTT. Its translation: CASSLGQGRGTDTQYF.

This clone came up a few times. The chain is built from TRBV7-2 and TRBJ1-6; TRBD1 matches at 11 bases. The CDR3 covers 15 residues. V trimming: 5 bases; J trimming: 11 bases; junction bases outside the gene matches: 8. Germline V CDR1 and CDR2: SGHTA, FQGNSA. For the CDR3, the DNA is TGTGCCAGCAGCCAATGGACAGGGGGCCTCGCACCCCTCCACTTT. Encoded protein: CASSQWTGGLAPLHF.

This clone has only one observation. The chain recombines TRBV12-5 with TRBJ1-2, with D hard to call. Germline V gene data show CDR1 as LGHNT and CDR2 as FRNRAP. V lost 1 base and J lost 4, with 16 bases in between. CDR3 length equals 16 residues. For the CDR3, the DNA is TGTGCTAGTGGTTTGGCCCCTCCGAGGTCCGTCTATGGCTACACCTTC. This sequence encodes CASGLAPPRSVYGYTF.

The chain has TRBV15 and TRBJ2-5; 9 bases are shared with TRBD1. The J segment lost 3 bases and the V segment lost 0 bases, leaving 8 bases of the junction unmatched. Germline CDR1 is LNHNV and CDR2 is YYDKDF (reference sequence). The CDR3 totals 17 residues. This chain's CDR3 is CATSRDFGQGSEETQYF. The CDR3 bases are TGTGCCACCAGCAGAGATTTTGGACAGGGGTCGGAAGAGACCCAGTACTTC. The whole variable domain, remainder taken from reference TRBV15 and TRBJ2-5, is DAMVIQNPRYQVTQFGKPVTLSCSQTLNHNVMYWYQQKSSQAPKLLFHYYDKDFNNEADTPDNFQSRRPNTSFCFLDIRSPGLGDTAMYLCATSRDFGQGSEETQYFGPGTRLLVL.

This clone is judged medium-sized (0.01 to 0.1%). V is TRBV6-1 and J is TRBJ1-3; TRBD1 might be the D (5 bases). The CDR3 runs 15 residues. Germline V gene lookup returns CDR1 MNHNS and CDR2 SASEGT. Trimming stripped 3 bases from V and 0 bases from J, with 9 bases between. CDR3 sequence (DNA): TGTGCCAGCAGTGACCGACAGCACTCTGGAAACACCATATATTTT. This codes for CASSDRQHSGNTIYF.

For the CDR3, the DNA is TGCAGCGTTGGAAGGCAGGGCGCCGAAGCTTTCTTT. Translation gives CSVGRQGAEAFF. This rearrangement joins TRBV29-1 to TRBJ1-1, with D possibly matching TRBD1 (5 bases). V was clipped by 4 bases and J by 8 bases, with 14 bases between them. Germline V gene lookup returns CDR1 SQVTM and CDR2 ANQGSEA. This CDR3 has 12 amino acids. Full variable domain (outside the CDR3, taken from reference TRBV29-1 and TRBJ1-1): SAVISQKPSRDICQRGTSLTIQCQVDSQVTMMFWYRQQPGQSLTLIATANQGSEATYESGFVIDKFPISRPNLTFSTLTVSNMSPEDSSIYLCSVGRQGAEAFFGQGTRLTVV.

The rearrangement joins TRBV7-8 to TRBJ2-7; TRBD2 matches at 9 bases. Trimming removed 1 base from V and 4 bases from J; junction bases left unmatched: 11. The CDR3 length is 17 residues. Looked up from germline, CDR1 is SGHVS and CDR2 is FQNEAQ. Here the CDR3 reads CASSLVSGGTYGYEQYF. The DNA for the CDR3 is TGTGCCAGCAGCTTAGTCAGCGGGGGGACCTACGGGTACGAGCAGTACTTC.

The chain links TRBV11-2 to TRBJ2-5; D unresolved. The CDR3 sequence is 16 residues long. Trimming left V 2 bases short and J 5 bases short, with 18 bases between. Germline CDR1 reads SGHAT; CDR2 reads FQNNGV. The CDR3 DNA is TGTGCCAGCAGCTTAAGTTTGTACGGGTCTGGGGAGACCCAGTACTTC. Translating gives CASSLSLYGSGETQYF.

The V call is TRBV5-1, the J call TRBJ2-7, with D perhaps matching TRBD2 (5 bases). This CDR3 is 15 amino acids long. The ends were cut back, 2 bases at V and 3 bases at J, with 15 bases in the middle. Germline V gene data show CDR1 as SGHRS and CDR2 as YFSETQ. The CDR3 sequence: CASSLGGGLDYEQYF. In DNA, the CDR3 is TGCGCCAGCAGCTTAGGTGGCGGGTTGGACTACGAGCAGTACTTC.

CDR3 DNA sequence: TGTGCCAGCAGTTACCGGGAAACTGCTGGCTACACCTTC. This codes for CASSYRETAGYTF. The genes are TRBV6-2 or TRBV6-3 and TRBJ1-2, with D uncertain. This CDR3 is built from 13 residues. V was shortened by 2 bases and J by 7 bases, with 11 bases between the two germline ends. Germline values: CDR1 MNHEY, CDR2 SVGEGT.

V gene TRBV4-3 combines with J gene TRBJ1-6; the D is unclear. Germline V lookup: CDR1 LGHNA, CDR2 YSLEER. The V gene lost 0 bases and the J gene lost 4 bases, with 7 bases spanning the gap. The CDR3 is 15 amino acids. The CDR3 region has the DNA TGCGCCAGCAGCCAAGACTACGGGTATAATTCACCCCTCCACTTT. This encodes CASSQDYGYNSPLHF.

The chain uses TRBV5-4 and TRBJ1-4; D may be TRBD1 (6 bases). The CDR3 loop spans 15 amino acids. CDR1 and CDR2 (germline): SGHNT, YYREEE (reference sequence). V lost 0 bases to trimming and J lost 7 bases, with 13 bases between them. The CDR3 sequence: CASSLGTEPLEKLFF. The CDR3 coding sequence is TGTGCCAGCAGCTTGGGGACAGAACCCCTTGAAAAACTGTTTTTT.

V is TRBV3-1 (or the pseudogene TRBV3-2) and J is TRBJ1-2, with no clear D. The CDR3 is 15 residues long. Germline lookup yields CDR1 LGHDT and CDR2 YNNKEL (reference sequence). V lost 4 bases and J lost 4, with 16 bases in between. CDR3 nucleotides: TGTGCCAGCAGCCCCAACCTAGGGAGCGGCTATGGCTACACCTTC. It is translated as CASSPNLGSGYGYTF.

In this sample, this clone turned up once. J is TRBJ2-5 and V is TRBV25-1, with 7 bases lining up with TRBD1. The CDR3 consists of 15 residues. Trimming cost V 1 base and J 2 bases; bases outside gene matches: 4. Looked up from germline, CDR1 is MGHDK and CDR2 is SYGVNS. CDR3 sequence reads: CASSEFGTAQETQYF. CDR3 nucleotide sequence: TGTGCCAGCAGTGAATTCGGGACAGCGCAAGAGACCCAGTACTTC.

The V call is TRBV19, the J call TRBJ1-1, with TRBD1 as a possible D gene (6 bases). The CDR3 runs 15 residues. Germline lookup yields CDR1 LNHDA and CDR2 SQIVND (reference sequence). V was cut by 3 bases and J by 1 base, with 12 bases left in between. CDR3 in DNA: TGTGCCAGTAGTATTCGGGGACAAACGAACACTGAAGCTTTCTTT. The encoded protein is CASSIRGQTNTEAFF.

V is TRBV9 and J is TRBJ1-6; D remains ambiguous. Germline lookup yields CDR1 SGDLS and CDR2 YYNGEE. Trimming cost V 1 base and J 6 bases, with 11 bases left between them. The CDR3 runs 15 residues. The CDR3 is CASSVSSGANSPLHF. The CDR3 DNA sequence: TGTGCCAGCAGCGTATCCTCAGGCGCTAATTCACCCCTCCACTTT.

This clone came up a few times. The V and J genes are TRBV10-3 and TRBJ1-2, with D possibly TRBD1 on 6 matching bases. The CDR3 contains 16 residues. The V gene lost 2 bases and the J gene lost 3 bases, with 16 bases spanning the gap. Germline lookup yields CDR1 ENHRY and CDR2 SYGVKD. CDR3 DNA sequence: TGTGCCATCAGTGAGCCGAACCTGGGGGCGCACTATGGCTACACCTTC. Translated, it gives CAISEPNLGAHYGYTF.